This T cell receptor (beta chain) was identified in a study of T cells in tuberculosis. Study-wide context: IGRA-negative adolescents, IGRA-positive adolescents with latent tuberculosis and adults with active tuberculosis formed this South African cohort. Whole-study findings and limits: Smaller alpha distances in active tuberculosis partly reflected shorter CDR3-alpha lengths.

This CDR3 contains 14 residues. Germline values: CDR1 LNHNV, CDR2 YYDKDF (reference sequence). V shed 0 bases and J shed 2 bases, with 4 bases lying between them. With respect to this clone: Its specificity is unknown.

Profiled with immunoSEQ multiplex PCR; TCRdb holds only in-frame clones, not every one. The sample holds under 35,000 clones, about 91% seen once. Stated time point: new active TB diagnosis, blood taken before or within 7 days of starting treatment. The rearrangement joins TRBV15 to TRBJ1-4; D is unresolved. This TCR was sampled from an adult with tuberculosis. Some clones in this sample may be carry-over from other donors' samples. The sequenced sample was PBMCs, obtained at tuberculosis diagnosis. The CDR3 sequence: CATSRDPTNEKLFF. CDR3 nucleotides: TGTGCCACCAGCAGAGACCCTACTAATGAAAAACTGTTTTTT.